This T cell receptor beta chain derives from a study of blood T cells in healthy people across ages. Germline-derived CDR1 and CDR2 are MDHEN and SYDVKM. CDR3 length: 19 amino acids. The V gene end was trimmed by 7 bases and the J gene end by 4 bases; junction bases not matched to a gene: 19. There were at least 5.5 micrograms of total RNA extracted from every sample. Together with a sample-barcoded 5' primer, a J-beta primer mix was included in a second PCR lasting about 7 to 11 cycles. TCRdb reprocessed the 5' RACE reads with MiXCR, giving one entry per CDR3 protein. In the table there are 1.8 million or so distinct CDR3 sequences, 30% to 40% of which are singletons.

This receptor was obtained from a human donor in good health. The sample comprised blood. The chain joins TRBV28 to TRBJ2-1; the match to TRBD2 covers 10 bases. The CDR3 DNA sequence: TGTGCCAGCACCCGAGTAGCGGGGGGATACAGGGGGTCTTACAATGAGCAGTTCTTC. Translated, it gives CASTRVAGGYRGSYNEQFF.